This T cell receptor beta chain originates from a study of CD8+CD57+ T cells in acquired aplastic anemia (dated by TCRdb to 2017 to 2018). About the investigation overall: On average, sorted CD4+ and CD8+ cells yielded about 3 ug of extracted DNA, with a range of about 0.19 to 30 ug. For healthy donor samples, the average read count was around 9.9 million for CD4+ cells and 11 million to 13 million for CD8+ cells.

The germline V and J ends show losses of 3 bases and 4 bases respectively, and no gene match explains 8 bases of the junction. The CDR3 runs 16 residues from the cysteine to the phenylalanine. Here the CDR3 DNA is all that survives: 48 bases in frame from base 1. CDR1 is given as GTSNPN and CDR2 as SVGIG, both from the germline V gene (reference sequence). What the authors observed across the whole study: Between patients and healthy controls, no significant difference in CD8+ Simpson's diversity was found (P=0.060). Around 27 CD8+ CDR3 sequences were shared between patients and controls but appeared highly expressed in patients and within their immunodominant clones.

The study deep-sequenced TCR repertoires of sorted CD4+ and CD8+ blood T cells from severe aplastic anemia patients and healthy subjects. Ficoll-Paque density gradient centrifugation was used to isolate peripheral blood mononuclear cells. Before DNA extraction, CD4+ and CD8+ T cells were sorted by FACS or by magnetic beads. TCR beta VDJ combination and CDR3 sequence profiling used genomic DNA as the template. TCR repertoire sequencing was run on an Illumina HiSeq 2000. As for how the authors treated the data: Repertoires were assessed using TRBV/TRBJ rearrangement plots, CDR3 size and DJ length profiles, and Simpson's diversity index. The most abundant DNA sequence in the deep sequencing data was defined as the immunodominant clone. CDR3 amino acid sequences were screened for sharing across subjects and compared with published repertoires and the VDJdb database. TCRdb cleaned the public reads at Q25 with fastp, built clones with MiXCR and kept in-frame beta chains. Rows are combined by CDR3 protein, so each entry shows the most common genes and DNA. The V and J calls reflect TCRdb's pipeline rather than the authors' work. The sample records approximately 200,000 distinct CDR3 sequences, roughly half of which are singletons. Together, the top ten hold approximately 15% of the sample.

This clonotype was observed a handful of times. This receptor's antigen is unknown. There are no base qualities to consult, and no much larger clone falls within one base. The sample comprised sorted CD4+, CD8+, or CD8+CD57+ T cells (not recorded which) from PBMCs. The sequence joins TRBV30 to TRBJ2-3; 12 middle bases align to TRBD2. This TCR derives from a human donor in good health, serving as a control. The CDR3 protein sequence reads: CAWSPLSSGGADTQYF. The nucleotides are TGTGCCTGGAGCCCTCTTTCTAGCGGGGGGGCAGATACGCAGTATTTT.